This entry lists 8 T cell receptor beta chains sequenced from one sample in a study of blood T cell repertoires in COVID-19. Assay: immunoSEQ multiplex PCR; the TCRdb copy retains only in-frame clones and omits some. This table holds 70,000 or so clones, approximately 90% found once. Material: peripheral blood. These receptors all stem from a man aged 55 to 70 with acute or convalescent COVID-19.

This clone was found a few times. CDR3 in amino acids: CASSVGAVTDTQYF. CDR3 DNA: TGTGCCAGCAGCGTAGGTGCGGTCACAGATACGCAGTATTTT. V gene TRBV9 combines with J gene TRBJ2-3; no reliable D call. CDR3 length equals 14 residues. Germline CDR1 SGDLS, CDR2 YYNGEE. Trimming took off 0 bases at V and 2 bases at J, with 7 bases between the two ends.

This clone has only one observation. V and J are TRBV5-1 and TRBJ2-7, with 15 bases fitting TRBD2. The CDR3 covers 15 residues. Germline-derived CDR1 and CDR2 are SGHRS and YFSETQ. V lost 3 bases to trimming and J lost 7 bases; unmatched junction nucleotides: 5. CDR3 sequence: CASSWTSGGAGEQYF. The CDR3, as DNA: TGCGCCAGCAGCTGGACTAGCGGGGGGGCCGGGGAGCAGTACTTC.

The rearrangement links TRBV19 to TRBJ1-5; perhaps TRBD1 as D (6 bases). The germline V gene encodes CDR1 LNHDA and CDR2 SQIVND (reference sequence). The ends were cut back, 6 bases at V and 6 bases at J, with 21 bases in the middle. This CDR3 has 16 residues. CDR3: CASSPGVTGMFQPQHF. The CDR3 nucleotides read TGTGCCAGTAGCCCAGGGGTGACGGGCATGTTTCAGCCCCAGCATTTT. The variable domain in full, with the rest retrieved from reference TRBV19 and TRBJ1-5, is DGGITQSPKYLFRKEGQNVTLSCEQNLNHDAMYWYRQDPGQGLRLIYYSQIVNDFQKGDIAEGYSVSREKKESFPLTVTSAQKNPTAFYLCASSPGVTGMFQPQHFGDGTRLSIL.

V gene TRBV3-1 (or the pseudogene TRBV3-2) combines with J gene TRBJ2-7; the match to TRBD2 covers 10 bases. The J segment lost 7 bases and the V segment lost 3 bases, leaving 6 bases of the junction unmatched. CDR3 length equals 14 residues. The germline V gene encodes CDR1 LGHDT and CDR2 YNNKEL (reference sequence). The CDR3 nucleotides read TGTGCCAGCAGCCAGGGGCTAGCGGGAGTTGAGCAGTACTTC. Translated: CASSQGLAGVEQYF.

The CDR3 coding sequence is TGTGCCAGCTCACCTAGCGGCACTGAAGCTTTCTTT. The encoded protein is CASSPSGTEAFF. The chain carries TRBV18 and TRBJ1-1; D call uncertain. V was trimmed by 3 bases and J by 4 bases, leaving 6 bases between them. The CDR3 runs 12 residues. Germline-derived CDR1 and CDR2 are KGHSH and LQKENI.

The chain couples TRBV10-3 to TRBJ1-1, with D tentatively TRBD1 (5 bases). The V gene lost 11 bases and the J gene lost 1 base, with 11 bases spanning the gap. This CDR3 is built from 12 residues. Germline V gene sequence: CDR1 ENHRY, CDR2 SYGVKD. CDR3 protein: CAHGGENTEAFF. CDR3 nucleotide sequence: TGTGCCCACGGGGGGGAGAACACTGAAGCTTTCTTT.

This clone was counted between two and nine times. The chain carries TRBV11-2 and TRBJ1-5; a weak D match, TRBD1 (5 bases). This CDR3 contains 15 residues. The ends were cut back, 6 bases at V and 1 base at J, with 13 bases in the middle. Per the germline V gene, CDR1 is SGHAT and CDR2 is FQNNGV. This CDR3 is CASSQSGGSNQPQHF. As DNA, the CDR3 is TGTGCCAGCAGTCAAAGCGGGGGGAGCAATCAGCCCCAGCATTTT.

In this sample, this clone turned up once. The chain uses TRBV27 and TRBJ2-2; TRBD1 might be the D (5 bases). Per the germline V gene, CDR1 is MNHEY and CDR2 is SMNVEV (reference sequence). This CDR3 region has 14 residues. Trimming removed 2 bases from V and 3 bases from J, with 7 bases in between. Here the CDR3 DNA reads TGTGCCAGCAGTTTACAGGGATACACCGGGGAGCTGTTTTTT. Residues: CASSLQGYTGELFF.